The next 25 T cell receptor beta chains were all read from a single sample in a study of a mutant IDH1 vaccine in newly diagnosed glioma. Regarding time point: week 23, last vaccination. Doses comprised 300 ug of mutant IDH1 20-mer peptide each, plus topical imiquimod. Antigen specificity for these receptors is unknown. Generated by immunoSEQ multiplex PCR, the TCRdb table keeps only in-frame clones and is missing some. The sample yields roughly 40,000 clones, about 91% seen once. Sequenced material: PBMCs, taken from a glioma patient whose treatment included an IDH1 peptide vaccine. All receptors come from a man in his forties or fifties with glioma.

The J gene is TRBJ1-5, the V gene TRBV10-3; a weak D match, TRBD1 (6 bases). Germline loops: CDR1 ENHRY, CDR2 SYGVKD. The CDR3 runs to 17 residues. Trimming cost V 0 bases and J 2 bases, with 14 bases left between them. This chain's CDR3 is CAISESGQGRGNQPQHF. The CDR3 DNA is TGTGCCATCAGTGAGTCGGGCCAGGGGAGAGGCAATCAGCCCCAGCATTTT.

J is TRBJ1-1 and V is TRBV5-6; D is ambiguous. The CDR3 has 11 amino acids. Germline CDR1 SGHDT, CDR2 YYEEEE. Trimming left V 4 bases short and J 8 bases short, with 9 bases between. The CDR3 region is CASSQLREAFF. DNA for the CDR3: TGTGCCAGCAGCCAACTCAGGGAAGCTTTCTTT.

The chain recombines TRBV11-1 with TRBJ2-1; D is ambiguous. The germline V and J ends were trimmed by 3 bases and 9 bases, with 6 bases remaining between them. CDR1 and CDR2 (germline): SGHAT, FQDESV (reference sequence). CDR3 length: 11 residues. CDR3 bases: TGTGCCAGCAGCTTCATTCGTGAGCAGTTCTTC. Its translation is CASSFIREQFF.

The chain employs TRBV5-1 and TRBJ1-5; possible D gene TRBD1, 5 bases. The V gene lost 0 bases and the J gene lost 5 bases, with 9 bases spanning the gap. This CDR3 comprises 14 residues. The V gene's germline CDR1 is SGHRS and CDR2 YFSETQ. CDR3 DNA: TGCGCCAGCAGCTTGGTTGGGGGGGATCAGCCCCAGCATTTT. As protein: CASSLVGGDQPQHF.

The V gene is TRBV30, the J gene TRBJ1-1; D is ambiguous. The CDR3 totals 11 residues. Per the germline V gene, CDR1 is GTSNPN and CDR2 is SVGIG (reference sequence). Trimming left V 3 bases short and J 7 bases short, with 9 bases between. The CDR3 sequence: CAWSVGGEAFF. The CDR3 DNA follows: TGTGCCTGGAGCGTGGGTGGTGAAGCTTTCTTT.

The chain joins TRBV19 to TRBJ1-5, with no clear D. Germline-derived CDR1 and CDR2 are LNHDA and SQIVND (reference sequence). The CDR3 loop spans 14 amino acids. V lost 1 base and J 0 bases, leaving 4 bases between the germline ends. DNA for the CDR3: TGTGCCAGTAGTATAGGCTATAGCAATCAGCCCCAGCATTTT. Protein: CASSIGYSNQPQHF.

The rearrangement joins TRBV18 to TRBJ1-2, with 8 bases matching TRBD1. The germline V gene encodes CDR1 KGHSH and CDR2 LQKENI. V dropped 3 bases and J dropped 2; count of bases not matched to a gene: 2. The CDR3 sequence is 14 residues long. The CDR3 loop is CASSPGQDNYGYTF. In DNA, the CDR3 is TGTGCCAGCTCACCGGGACAGGACAACTATGGCTACACCTTC.

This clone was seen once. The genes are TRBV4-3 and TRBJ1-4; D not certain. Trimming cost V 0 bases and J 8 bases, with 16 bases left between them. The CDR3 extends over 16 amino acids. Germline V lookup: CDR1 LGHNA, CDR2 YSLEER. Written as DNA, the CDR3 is TGCGCCAGCAGCCAAGAAGATGTCTTCATGGGCGAAAAACTGTTTTTT. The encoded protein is CASSQEDVFMGEKLFF.

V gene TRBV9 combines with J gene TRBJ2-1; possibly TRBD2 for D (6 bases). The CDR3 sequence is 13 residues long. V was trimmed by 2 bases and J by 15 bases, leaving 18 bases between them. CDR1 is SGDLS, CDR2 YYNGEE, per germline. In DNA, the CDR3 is TGTGCCAGCAGCGTGGGGGGAGTGTCGGTCCCGTTCTTC. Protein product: CASSVGGVSVPFF. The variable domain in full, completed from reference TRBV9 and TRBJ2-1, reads DSGVTQTPKHLITATGQRVTLRCSPRSGDLSVYWYQQSLDQGLQFLIQYYNGEERAKGNILERFSAQQFPDLHSELNLSSLELGDSALYFCASSVGGVSVPFFGPGTRLTVL.

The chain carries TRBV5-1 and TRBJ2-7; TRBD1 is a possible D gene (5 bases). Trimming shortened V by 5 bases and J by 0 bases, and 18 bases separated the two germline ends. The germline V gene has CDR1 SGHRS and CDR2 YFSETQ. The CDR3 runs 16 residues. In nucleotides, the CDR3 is TGCGCCAGCAGAGAAGGGGTCCTTACTGGCTCCTACGAGCAGTACTTC. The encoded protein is CASREGVLTGSYEQYF.

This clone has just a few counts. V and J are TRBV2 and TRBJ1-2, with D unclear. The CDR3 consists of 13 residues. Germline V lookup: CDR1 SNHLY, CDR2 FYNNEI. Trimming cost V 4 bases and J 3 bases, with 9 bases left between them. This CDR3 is CASSVARDYGYTF. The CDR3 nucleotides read TGTGCCAGCAGTGTGGCCCGTGACTATGGCTACACCTTC.

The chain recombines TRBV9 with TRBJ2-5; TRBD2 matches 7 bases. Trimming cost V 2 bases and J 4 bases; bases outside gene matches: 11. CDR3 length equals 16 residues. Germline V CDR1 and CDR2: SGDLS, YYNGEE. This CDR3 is CASSVEGGPSGETQYF. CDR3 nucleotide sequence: TGTGCCAGCAGCGTCGAGGGAGGGCCGTCGGGAGAGACCCAGTACTTC.

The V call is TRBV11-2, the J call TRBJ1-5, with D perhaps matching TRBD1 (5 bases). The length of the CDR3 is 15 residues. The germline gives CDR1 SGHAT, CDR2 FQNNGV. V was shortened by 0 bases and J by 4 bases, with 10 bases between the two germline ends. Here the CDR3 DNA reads TGTGCCAGCAGCTTAGATCGGGGCCAGAATCAGCCCCAGCATTTT. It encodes CASSLDRGQNQPQHF.

The CDR3 DNA reads as TGTGCCTGGAGCGGGAGTCGGAATGAGCAGTTCTTC. It encodes CAWSGSRNEQFF. The genes are TRBV30 and TRBJ2-1, with TRBD2 as a possible D gene (6 bases). Trimming shortened V by 3 bases and J by 7 bases, and 10 bases separated the two germline ends. The CDR3 extends over 12 amino acids. Per the germline V gene, CDR1 is GTSNPN and CDR2 is SVGIG (reference sequence).

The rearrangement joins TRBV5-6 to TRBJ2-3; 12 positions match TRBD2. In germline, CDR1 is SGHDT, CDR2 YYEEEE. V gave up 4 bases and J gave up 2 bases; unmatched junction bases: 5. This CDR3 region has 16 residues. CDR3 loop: CASSGTSGFLTDTQYF. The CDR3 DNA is TGTGCCAGCAGCGGGACTAGCGGGTTTCTCACAGATACGCAGTATTTT.

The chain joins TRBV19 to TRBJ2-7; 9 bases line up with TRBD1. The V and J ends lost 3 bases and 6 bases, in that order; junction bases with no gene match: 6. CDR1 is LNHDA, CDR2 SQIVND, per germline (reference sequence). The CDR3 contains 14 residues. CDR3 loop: CASSMIQGAVEQYF. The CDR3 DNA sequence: TGTGCCAGTAGTATGATACAGGGGGCGGTCGAGCAGTACTTC. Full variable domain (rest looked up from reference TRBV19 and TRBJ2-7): DGGITQSPKYLFRKEGQNVTLSCEQNLNHDAMYWYRQDPGQGLRLIYYSQIVNDFQKGDIAEGYSVSREKKESFPLTVTSAQKNPTAFYLCASSMIQGAVEQYFGPGTRLTVT.

This CDR3 is CASSTGGRAYSGELFF. Here the CDR3 DNA reads TGTGCCAGCAGCACCGGCGGGAGGGCCTATAGCGGGGAGCTGTTTTTT. The V and J genes are TRBV7-9 and TRBJ2-2; 9 bases agree with TRBD2. The CDR3 is 16 residues long. Germline trimming cut 5 bases from V and 7 bases from J; bases unmatched to any gene: 11. Germline CDR1 is SEHNR and CDR2 is FQNEAQ (reference sequence). The full variable domain, rest sourced from reference TRBV7-9 and TRBJ2-2, is DTGVSQNPRHKITKRGQNVTFRCDPISEHNRLYWYRQTLGQGPEFLTYFQNEAQLEKSRLLSDRFSAERPKGSFSTLEIQRTEQGDSAMYLCASSTGGRAYSGELFFGEGSRLTVL.

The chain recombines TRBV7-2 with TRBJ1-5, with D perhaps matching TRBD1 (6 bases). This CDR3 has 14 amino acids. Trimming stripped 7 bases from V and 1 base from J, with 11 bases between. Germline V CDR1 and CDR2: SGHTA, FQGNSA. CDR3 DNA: TGTGCCAGCACCATGGACAGCAGCAATCAGCCCCAGCATTTT. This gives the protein CASTMDSSNQPQHF.

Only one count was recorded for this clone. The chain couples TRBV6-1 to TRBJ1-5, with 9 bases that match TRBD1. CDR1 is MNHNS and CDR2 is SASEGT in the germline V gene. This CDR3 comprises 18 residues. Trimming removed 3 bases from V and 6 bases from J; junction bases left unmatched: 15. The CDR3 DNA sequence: TGTGCCAGCAGTGACCTCCTGGGGGGACAGGGCTATCGTCAGCCCCAGCATTTT. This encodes CASSDLLGGQGYRQPQHF.

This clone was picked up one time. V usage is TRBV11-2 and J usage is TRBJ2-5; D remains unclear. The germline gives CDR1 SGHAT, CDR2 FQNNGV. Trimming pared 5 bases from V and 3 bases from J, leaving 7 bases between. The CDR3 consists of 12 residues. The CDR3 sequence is CASSQAEETQYF. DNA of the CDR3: TGTGCCAGCAGCCAAGCTGAAGAGACCCAGTACTTC. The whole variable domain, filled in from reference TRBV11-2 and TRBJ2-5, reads EAGVAQSPRYKIIEKRQSVAFWCNPISGHATLYWYQQILGQGPKLLIQFQNNGVVDDSQLPKDRFSAERLKGVDSTLKIQPAKLEDSAVYLCASSQAEETQYFGPGTRLLVL.

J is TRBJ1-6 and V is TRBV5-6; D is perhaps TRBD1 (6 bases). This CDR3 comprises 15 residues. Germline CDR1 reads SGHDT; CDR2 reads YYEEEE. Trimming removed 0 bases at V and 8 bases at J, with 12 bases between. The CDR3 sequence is CASSLVQGWDSPLHF. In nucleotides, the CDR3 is TGTGCCAGCAGCTTGGTACAGGGTTGGGATTCACCCCTCCACTTT.

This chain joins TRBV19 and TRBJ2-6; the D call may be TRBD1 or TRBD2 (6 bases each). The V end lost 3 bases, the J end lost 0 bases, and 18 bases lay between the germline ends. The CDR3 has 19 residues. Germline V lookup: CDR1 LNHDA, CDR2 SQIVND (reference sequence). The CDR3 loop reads CASSILGLGGTSGANVLTF. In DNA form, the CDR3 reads TGTGCCAGTAGTATTCTCGGTCTGGGGGGCACCTCTGGGGCCAACGTCCTGACTTTC. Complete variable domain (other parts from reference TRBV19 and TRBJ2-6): DGGITQSPKYLFRKEGQNVTLSCEQNLNHDAMYWYRQDPGQGLRLIYYSQIVNDFQKGDIAEGYSVSREKKESFPLTVTSAQKNPTAFYLCASSILGLGGTSGANVLTFGAGSRLTVL.

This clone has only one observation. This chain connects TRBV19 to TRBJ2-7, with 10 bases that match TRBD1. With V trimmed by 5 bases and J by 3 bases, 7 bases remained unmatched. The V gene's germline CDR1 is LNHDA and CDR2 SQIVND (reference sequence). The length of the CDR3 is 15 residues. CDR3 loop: CASSPGTGAFYEQYF. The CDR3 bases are TGTGCCAGTAGTCCGGGGACAGGGGCCTTCTACGAGCAGTACTTC.

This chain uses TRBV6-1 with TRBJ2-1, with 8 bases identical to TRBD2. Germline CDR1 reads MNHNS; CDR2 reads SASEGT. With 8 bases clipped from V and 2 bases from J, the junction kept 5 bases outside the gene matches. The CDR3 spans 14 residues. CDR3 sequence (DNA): TGTGCCAGCTCGCGGGGGGCCCCCTACAATGAGCAGTTCTTC. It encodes CASSRGAPYNEQFF.

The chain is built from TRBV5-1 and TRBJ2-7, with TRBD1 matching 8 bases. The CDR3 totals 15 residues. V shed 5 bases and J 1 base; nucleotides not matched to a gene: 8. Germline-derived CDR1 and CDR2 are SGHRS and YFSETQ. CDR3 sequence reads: CASSPDRGSSYEQYF. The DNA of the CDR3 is TGCGCCAGCAGTCCTGACAGGGGCTCTTCCTACGAGCAGTACTTC.